This T cell receptor beta chain came from a study of shared clonotypes between healthy human individuals. General study findings and limits: Naive subsets generally exceeded memory subsets in estimated richness. Against clonotypes common to all four donors, non-shared ones had lower generation probabilities. The naive CD4 repertoires of several donors were compared, and around 5% of clonotypes were shared.

Data came from immunoSEQ multiplex PCR; TCRdb stores just in-frame clones and leaves some out. The data contain around 2.5 million clones, approximately 93% of them singletons. Germline lookup yields CDR1 SGHRS and CDR2 YFSETQ. This CDR3 comprises 14 residues. Trimming left V 0 bases short and J 5 bases short, with 9 bases between. Points on this clone: Its antigen remains unknown.

The clonotype originates from a young man in good health. Some clones in this sample may be carry-over from other donors' samples. This chain joins TRBV5-1 and TRBJ2-1, with a possible D match to TRBD2 (6 bases). The sample consisted of naive CD4+ T cells from PBMCs. Subset here: CD45RA+ positively selected. The chain's CDR3 is CASSLASANNEQFF. Here the CDR3 DNA reads TGCGCCAGCAGCTTGGCTAGCGCTAACAATGAGCAGTTCTTC.